A single sample gave rise to the 2 T cell receptor beta chains below, sequenced in a study of a mutant IDH1 vaccine in newly diagnosed glioma. These receptors have no identified antigens. Data came from immunoSEQ multiplex PCR; TCRdb stores just in-frame clones and leaves some out. Of approximately 52,000 clones listed, around 80% are singletons. Documented time point: week 47, end of study. Each dose of the vaccine consisted of 300 ug of mutant IDH1 20-mer peptide, with topical imiquimod. Sequencing used PBMCs, obtained from a glioma patient whose treatment included an IDH1 peptide vaccine. The source of these receptors is a woman aged 40 to 49 with glioma. Some clones in this sample may be carry-over from other donors' samples.

V usage is TRBV2 and J usage is TRBJ1-3; D might be TRBD1 (6 bases). The CDR3 length is 14 residues. The germline V gene has CDR1 SNHLY and CDR2 FYNNEI. Trimming took off 8 bases at V and 1 base at J, with 12 bases between the two ends. In DNA, the CDR3 is TGTGCCAGCCGACAGGAGTATTCTGGAAACACCATATATTTT. Amino acid sequence: CASRQEYSGNTIYF.

V gene TRBV7-2 combines with J gene TRBJ2-5; tentative D call: TRBD1 (5 bases). The last part of the DNA fits TRBJ2-7 better; the J call may be wrong. In germline, CDR1 is SGHTA, CDR2 FQGNSA. This CDR3 comprises 13 residues. In DNA form, the CDR3 reads TGTGCCAGCAGCTTTGGGGCCTCCTACGAGCAGTACTTC. Encoded protein: CASSFGASYEQYF.